Reported below is one TCR beta chain. Its antigen remains unidentified. This sample is drawn from a study of shared clonotypes between healthy human individuals. Points from the study as a whole: Clonotypes that were shared across a few donors made up about 4.5% of naive CD4 clonotypes.

Germline CDR1 MNHEY, CDR2 SMNVEV (reference sequence). The CDR3 loop spans 13 amino acids. Execution of the assay was at deep level. It was roughly 190 ng DNA, around 33,000 T cell genomes, that sorted-subset replicate PCRs used. Per the original methods: There were no quality scores in the junction-only immunoSEQ sequences, so filtering differed. Profiling relied on immunoSEQ multiplex PCR, and the TCRdb table lists in-frame clones only, not all of them. That table is the source of V, J and clone size, and D and trimming were worked out from the DNA. Among roughly 1,000,000 clones listed, about 84% were seen once.

The rearrangement links TRBV27 to TRBJ2-5; TRBD1 is a possible D gene (5 bases). The DNA end favors TRBJ2-7, so the J call may be wrong. The sequence was obtained from a man aged 18-30 years in good health. Some clones in this sample may be carry-over from other donors' samples. The sample comprised memory CD4+ T cells from PBMCs. Subset given: CD45RA-negative fraction. CDR3 nucleotide sequence: TGTGCCAGCAGTTTTGGCAGGGCCTACGAGCAGTACTTC. Translation gives CASSFGRAYEQYF.